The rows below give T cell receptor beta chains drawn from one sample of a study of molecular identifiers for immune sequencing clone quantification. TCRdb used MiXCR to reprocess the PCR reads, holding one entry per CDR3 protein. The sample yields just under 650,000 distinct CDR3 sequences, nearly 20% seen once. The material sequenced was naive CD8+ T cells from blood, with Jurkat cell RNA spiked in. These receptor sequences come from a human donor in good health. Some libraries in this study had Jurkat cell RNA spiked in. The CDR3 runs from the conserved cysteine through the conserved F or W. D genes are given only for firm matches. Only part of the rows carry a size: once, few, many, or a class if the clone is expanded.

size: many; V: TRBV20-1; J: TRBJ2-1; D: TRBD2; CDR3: CSATDLAGVYNEQFF; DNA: TGCAGTGCTACCGATCTAGCGGGGGTTTACAATGAGCAGTTCTTC
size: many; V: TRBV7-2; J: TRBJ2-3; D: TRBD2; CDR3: CASSSGLAVSDTQYF; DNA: TGTGCCAGCAGTTCCGGACTAGCGGTATCTGATACGCAGTATTTT
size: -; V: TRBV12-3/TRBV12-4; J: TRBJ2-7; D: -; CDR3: CASSPPPSLEQYF; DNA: TGTGCCAGCAGTCCCCCCCCTAGCCTCGAGCAGTACTTC
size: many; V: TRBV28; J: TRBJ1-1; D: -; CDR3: CASSSVGSLGATEAFF; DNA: TGTGCCAGCAGTTCGGTAGGCTCACTGGGAGCCACTGAAGCTTTCTTT
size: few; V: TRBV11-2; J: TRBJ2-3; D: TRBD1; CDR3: CASSSPGQGLSTDTQYF; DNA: TGTGCCAGCAGCTCCCCGGGACAGGGGCTTTCCACAGATACGCAGTATTTT
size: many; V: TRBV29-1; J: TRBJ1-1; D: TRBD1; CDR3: CSVEVVSTGGRNTEAFF; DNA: TGCAGCGTTGAAGTCGTCTCGACAGGGGGCCGGAACACTGAAGCTTTCTTT
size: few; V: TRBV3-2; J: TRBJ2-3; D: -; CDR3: CASSQGGTGDPDTQYF; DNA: TGTGCCAGCAGCCAAGGAGGGACAGGGGACCCAGATACGCAGTATTTT
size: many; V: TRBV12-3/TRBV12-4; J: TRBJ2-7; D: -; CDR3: CASSPGAASSYEQYF; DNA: TGTGCCAGCAGTCCCGGGGCGGCGAGCTCCTACGAGCAGTACTTC
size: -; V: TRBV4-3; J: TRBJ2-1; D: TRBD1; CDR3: CASSYGTGFSDNEQFF; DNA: TGCGCCAGCAGCTACGGGACAGGGTTTTCCGACAATGAGCAGTTCTTC
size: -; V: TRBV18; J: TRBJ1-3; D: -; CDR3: CASSLLGQETTSGNTIYF; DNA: TGTGCCAGCTCACTTTTGGGACAAGAGACCACCTCTGGAAACACCATATATTTT
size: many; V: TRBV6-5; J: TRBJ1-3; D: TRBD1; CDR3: CASSYDRGNTIYF; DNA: TGTGCCAGCAGTTACGACAGGGGCAACACCATATATTTT
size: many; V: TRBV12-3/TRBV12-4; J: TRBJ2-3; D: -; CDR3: CASSTDHEKADTQYF; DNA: TGTGCCAGCAGCACCGACCACGAGAAAGCGGATACGCAGTATTTT
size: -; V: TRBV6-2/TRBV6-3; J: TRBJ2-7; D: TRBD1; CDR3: CASSYPPPELSGQGAFEQYF; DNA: TGTGCCAGCAGTTACCCACCCCCGGAGTTATCGGGACAGGGGGCGTTCGAGCAGTACTTC
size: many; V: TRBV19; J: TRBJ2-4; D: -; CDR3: CASSMSGFGNIQYF; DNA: TGTGCCAGTAGTATGTCAGGTTTCGGAAACATTCAGTACTTC
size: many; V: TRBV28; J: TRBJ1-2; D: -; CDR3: CASVMQGSDGYTF; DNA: TGTGCCAGCGTAATGCAGGGGTCTGATGGCTACACCTTC
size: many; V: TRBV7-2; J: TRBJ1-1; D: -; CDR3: CASSLADRFYTEAFF; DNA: TGTGCCAGCAGCTTAGCGGACAGATTTTACACTGAAGCTTTCTTT
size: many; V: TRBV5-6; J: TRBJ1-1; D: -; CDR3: CASSLVQGHTEAFF; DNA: TGTGCCAGCAGCTTGGTGCAGGGTCACACTGAAGCTTTCTTT
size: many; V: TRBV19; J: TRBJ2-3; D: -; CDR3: CASAYHSTDTQYF; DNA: TGTGCCAGTGCCTATCACAGCACAGATACGCAGTATTTT
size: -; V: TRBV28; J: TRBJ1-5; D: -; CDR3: CASSPISNQPQHF; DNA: TGTGCCAGCAGTCCGATTAGCAATCAGCCCCAGCATTTT
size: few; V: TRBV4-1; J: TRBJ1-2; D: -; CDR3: CASSRDRDYGYTF; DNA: TGCGCCAGCAGCCGAGATAGGGACTATGGCTACACCTTC
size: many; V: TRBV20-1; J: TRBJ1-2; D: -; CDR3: CSARDPVGIYGYTF; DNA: TGCAGTGCTAGAGATCCTGTCGGGATCTATGGCTACACCTTC
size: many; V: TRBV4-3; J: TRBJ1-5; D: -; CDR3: CASSQDRDTYEPQHF; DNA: TGCGCCAGCAGCCAAGACCGGGACACATATGAGCCCCAGCATTTT
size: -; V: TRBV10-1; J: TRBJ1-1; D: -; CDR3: CASSGGAITEAFF; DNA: TGCGCCAGCAGTGGAGGGGCTATCACTGAAGCTTTCTTT
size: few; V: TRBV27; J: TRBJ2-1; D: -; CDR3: CASSLSLQGSSYNEQFF; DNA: TGTGCCAGCAGTTTATCGTTGCAGGGGAGCTCCTACAATGAGCAGTTCTTC
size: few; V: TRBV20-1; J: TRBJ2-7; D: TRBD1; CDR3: CSARSTGNAYEQYF; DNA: TGCAGTGCTAGATCGACAGGGAATGCCTACGAGCAGTACTTC
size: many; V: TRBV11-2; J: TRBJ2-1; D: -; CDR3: CASSLPLSGNEQFF; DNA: TGTGCCAGCAGCCTTCCGCTGAGTGGTAATGAGCAGTTCTTC
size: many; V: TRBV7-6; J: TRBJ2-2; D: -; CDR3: CASSFAEWSGELFF; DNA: TGTGCCAGCAGCTTTGCGGAATGGTCCGGGGAGCTGTTTTTT
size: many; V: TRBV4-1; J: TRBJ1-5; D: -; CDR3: CASSQDRAGMGNQPQHF; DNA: TGCGCCAGCAGCCAAGATCGAGCAGGGATGGGCAATCAGCCCCAGCATTTT
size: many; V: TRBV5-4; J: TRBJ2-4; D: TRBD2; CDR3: CASSLDLAGLIAKNIQYF; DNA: TGTGCCAGCAGCCTCGACTTAGCGGGGTTGATAGCCAAAAACATTCAGTACTTC
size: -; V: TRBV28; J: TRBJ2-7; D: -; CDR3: CASSLLEGKSYEQYF; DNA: TGTGCCAGCAGTTTATTGGAGGGGAAAAGCTACGAGCAGTACTTC
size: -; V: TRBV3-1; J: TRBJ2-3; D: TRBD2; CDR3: CASSQGTSGGSYTGTQYF; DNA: TGTGCCAGCAGCCAGGGGACTAGCGGGGGATCATACACAGGTACGCAGTATTTT
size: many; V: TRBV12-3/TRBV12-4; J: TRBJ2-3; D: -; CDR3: CASSLVAVSTDTQYF; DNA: TGTGCCAGCAGTTTAGTAGCGGTGAGCACAGATACGCAGTATTTT
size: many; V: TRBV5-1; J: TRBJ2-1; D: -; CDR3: CASSLAGTHSNEQFF; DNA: TGCGCCAGCAGCTTGGCCGGGACTCACTCCAATGAGCAGTTCTTC
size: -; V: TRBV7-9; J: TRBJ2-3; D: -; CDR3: CASSLPNDSLVEDTQYF; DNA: TGTGCCAGCAGCTTACCGAACGACTCCCTTGTAGAAGATACGCAGTATTTT
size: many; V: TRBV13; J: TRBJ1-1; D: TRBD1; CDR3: CASSFRTGGFNTEAFF; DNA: TGTGCCAGCAGCTTCCGGACAGGGGGTTTCAATACTGAAGCTTTCTTT
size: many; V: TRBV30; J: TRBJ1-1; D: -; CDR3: CAWSVRLGGVGTEAFF; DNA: TGTGCCTGGAGTGTACGGTTAGGAGGGGTGGGCACTGAAGCTTTCTTT
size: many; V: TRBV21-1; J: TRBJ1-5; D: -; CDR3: CASSKGRWGWQPQHF; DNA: TGTGCCAGCAGCAAAGGGCGGTGGGGATGGCAGCCCCAGCATTTT
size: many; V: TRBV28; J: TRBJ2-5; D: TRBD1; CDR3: CASSSWTGEETQYF; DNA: TGTGCCAGCAGTTCCTGGACAGGGGAGGAGACCCAGTACTTC
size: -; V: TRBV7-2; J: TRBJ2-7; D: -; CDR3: CVSSPRSQGSYEQYF; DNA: TGTGTCAGCAGCCCTCGGAGTCAGGGCTCCTACGAGCAGTACTTC
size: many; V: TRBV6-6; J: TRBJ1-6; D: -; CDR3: CASRDKASSYNSPLHF; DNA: TGTGCCAGCAGGGACAAGGCGAGCTCCTATAATTCACCCCTCCACTTT
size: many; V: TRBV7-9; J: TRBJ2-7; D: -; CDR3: CASSLAQGYEQYF; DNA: TGTGCCAGCAGCTTAGCGCAGGGTTACGAGCAGTACTTC
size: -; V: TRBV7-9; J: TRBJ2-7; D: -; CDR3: CASSLVPASAYEQYF; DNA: TGTGCCAGCAGCTTAGTCCCAGCAAGCGCCTACGAGCAGTACTTC
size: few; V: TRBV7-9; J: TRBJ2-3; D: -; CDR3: CASSPAGARALGSTDTQYF; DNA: TGTGCCAGCAGCCCCGCTGGGGCCAGGGCACTTGGTAGCACAGATACGCAGTATTTT
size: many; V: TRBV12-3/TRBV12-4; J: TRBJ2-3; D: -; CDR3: CASSQRVGSDTQYF; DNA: TGTGCCAGCAGTCAACGGGTCGGATCAGATACGCAGTATTTT
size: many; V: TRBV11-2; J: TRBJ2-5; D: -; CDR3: CASSPSSGGPYQETQYF; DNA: TGTGCCAGCAGCCCCAGTTCAGGGGGGCCTTATCAAGAGACCCAGTACTTC
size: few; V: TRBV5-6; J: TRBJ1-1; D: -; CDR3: CASSSGDYTEAFF; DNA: TGTGCCAGCAGCTCGGGGGATTACACTGAAGCTTTCTTT
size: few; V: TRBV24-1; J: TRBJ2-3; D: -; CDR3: CATSDPGESSTDTQYF; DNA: TGTGCCACCAGTGATCCAGGGGAGTCTAGCACAGATACGCAGTATTTT
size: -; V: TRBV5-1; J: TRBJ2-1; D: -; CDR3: CASSESPWTAVVEQFF; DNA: TGCGCCAGCAGCGAATCCCCCTGGACAGCGGTAGTTGAGCAGTTCTTC
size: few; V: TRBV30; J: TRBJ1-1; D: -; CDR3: CAWSVGAGDEAFF; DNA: TGTGCCTGGAGTGTAGGGGCAGGGGATGAAGCTTTCTTT
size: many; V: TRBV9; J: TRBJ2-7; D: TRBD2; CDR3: CASSTSGLAGFEQYF; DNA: TGTGCCAGCAGCACTAGTGGACTAGCGGGATTCGAGCAGTACTTC
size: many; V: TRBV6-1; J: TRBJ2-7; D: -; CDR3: CASSESRDEQYF; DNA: TGTGCCAGCAGTGAATCCAGGGACGAGCAGTACTTC
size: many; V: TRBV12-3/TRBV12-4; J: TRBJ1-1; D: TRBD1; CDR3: CASAWTGVTEAFF; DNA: TGTGCCAGCGCATGGACAGGGGTAACTGAAGCTTTCTTT
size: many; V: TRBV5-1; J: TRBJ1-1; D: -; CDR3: CASSLEGSTEAFF; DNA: TGTGCCAGCAGCTTAGAGGGGTCCACTGAAGCTTTCTTT
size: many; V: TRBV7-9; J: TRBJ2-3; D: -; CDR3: CASSLLVGDRADTQYF; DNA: TGTGCCAGCAGCTTACTCGTGGGAGATCGGGCAGATACGCAGTATTTT